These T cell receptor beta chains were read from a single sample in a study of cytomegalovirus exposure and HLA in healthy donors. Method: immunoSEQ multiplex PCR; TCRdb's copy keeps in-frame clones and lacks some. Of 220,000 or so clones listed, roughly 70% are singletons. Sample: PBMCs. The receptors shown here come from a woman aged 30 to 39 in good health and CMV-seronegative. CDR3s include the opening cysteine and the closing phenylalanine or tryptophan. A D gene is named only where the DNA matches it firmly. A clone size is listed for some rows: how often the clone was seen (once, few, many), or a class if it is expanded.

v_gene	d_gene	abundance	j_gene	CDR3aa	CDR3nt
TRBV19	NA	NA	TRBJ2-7	CASSAQVIPYEQYF	TGTGCCAGTAGTGCACAGGTGATTCCCTACGAGCAGTACTTC
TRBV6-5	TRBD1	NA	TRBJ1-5	CASSPSDRGNQPQHF	TGTGCCAGCAGCCCCTCTGACAGGGGCAATCAGCCCCAGCATTTT
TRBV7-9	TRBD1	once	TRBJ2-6	CASSFQGALAGANVLTF	TGTGCCAGCAGCTTCCAGGGGGCACTCGCTGGGGCCAACGTCCTGACTTTC
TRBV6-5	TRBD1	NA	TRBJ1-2	CASRPGQDYGYTF	TGTGCCAGCAGGCCGGGACAGGACTATGGCTACACCTTC
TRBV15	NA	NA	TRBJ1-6	CATSRDTYNSPLHF	TGTGCCACCAGCAGGGACACCTATAATTCACCCCTCCACTTT
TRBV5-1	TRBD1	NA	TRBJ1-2	CASSGGQGIHGYTF	TGCGCCAGCAGCGGAGGACAGGGTATTCATGGCTACACCTTC
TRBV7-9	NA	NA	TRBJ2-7	CSSSFSSYEQYF	TGTTCCAGCAGCTTCAGTTCCTACGAGCAGTACTTC
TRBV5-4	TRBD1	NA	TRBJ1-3	CASSLGTGDEAIYF	TGTGCCAGCAGCTTAGGGACAGGGGACGAGGCCATATATTTT
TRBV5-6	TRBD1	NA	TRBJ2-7	CASSLDWTGGSYEQYF	TGTGCCAGCAGCTTGGACTGGACAGGAGGCTCCTACGAGCAGTACTTC
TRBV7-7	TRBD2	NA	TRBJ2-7	CASSPSGRFDEQYF	TGTGCTAGCAGTCCTAGCGGGAGGTTCGACGAGCAGTACTTC
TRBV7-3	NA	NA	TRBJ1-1	CASSLTGGDTEAFF	TGTGCCAGCAGCTTAACGGGGGGGGACACTGAAGCTTTCTTT
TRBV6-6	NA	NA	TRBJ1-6	CASSYPPGEGSPLHF	TGTGCCAGCAGTTACCCCCCCGGGGAAGGCTCACCCCTCCACTTT
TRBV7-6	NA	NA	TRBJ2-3	CASSLGLRGDTQYF	TGTGCCAGCAGCTTAGGGTTACGGGGAGATACGCAGTATTTT
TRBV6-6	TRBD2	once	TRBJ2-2	CASSQRGGTGELFF	TGTGCCAGCAGCCAACGGGGGGGTACCGGGGAGCTGTTTTTT
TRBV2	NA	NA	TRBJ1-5	CASSDRTANQPQHF	TGTGCCAGCAGTGACCGTACAGCCAATCAGCCCCAGCATTTT
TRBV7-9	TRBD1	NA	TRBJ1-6	CASISGGRTGTVGNSPLHF	TGTGCCAGCATCTCGGGTGGTCGAACAGGGACAGTGGGTAATTCACCCCTCCACTTT
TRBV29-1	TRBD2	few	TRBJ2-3	CSALGGKETDTQYF	TGCAGCGCCCTGGGGGGGAAAGAAACAGATACGCAGTATTTT
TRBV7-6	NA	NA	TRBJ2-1	CASSLLAQAVSYNEQFF	TGTGCCAGCAGCTTACTGGCGCAAGCGGTTTCCTACAATGAGCAGTTCTTC
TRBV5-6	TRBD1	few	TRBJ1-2	CASSLGGQGILDYGYTF	TGTGCCAGCAGCTTGGGGGGACAGGGAATACTAGACTATGGCTACACCTTC
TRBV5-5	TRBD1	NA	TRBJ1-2	CASSLVSGGNGYTF	TGTGCCAGCAGCTTGGTGTCAGGGGGAAATGGCTACACCTTC
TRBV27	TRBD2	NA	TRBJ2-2	CASRGLAAGELFF	TGTGCCAGCAGGGGACTAGCGGCCGGGGAGCTGTTTTTT
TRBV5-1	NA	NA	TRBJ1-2	CASSLFGNTDGYGYTF	TGCGCCAGCAGCTTGTTCGGGAACACCGATGGCTATGGCTACACCTTC
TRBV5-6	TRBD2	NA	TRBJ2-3	CASSLTSGTTDTQYF	TGTGCCAGCAGCCTGACTAGCGGGACTACAGATACGCAGTATTTT
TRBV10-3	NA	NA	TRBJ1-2	CAISASGSYTF	TGTGCCATCAGTGCCTCAGGGAGCTACACCTTC
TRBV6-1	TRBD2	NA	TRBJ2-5	CASTRGLAETQYF	TGTGCCAGCACCCGGGGACTAGCAGAGACCCAGTACTTC
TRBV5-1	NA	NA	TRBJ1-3	CASSPVSGNTIYF	TGCGCCAGCAGCCCGGTCTCTGGAAACACCATATATTTT
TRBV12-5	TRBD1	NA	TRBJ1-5	CASGLGTGGSQPQHF	TGTGCTAGTGGTTTGGGGACAGGGGGAAGTCAGCCCCAGCATTTT
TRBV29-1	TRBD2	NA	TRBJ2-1	CSVERTSSHEQFF	TGCAGCGTTGAACGGACTAGTTCCCATGAGCAGTTCTTC
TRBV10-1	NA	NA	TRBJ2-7	CASSDPLGEQYF	TGCGCCAGCAGTGACCCCCTGGGCGAACAGTACTTC
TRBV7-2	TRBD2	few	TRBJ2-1	CASSSTPMREGRFF	TGTGCCAGCAGCTCCACCCCCATGAGGGAGGGCCGGTTCTTC
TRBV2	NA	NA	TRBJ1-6	CASSVFQFGSYNSPLHF	TGTGCCAGCAGTGTCTTCCAATTCGGTTCCTATAATTCACCCCTCCACTTT
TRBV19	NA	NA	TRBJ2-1	CASSILPPGVNEQFF	TGTGCCAGTAGTATACTACCCCCAGGGGTGAATGAGCAGTTCTTC
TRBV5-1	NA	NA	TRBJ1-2	CASSPAGVGYGYTF	TGCGCCAGCAGCCCGGCCGGGGTGGGCTATGGCTACACCTTC
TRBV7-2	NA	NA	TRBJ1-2	CASSPASGDLYGYTF	TGTGCCAGCAGCCCCGCCTCAGGGGACCTCTATGGCTACACCTTC
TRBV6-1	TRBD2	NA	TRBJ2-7	CASSERAGGPYEQYF	TGTGCCAGCAGTGAAAGGGCGGGGGGGCCCTACGAGCAGTACTTC
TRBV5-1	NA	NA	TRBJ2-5	CASSSSFLETQYF	TGCGCCAGCAGCTCTTCGTTCTTAGAGACCCAGTACTTC
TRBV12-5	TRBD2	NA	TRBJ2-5	CASGLTWTSGSVETQYF	TGTGCTAGTGGTTTGACTTGGACTAGCGGGAGTGTAGAGACCCAGTACTTC
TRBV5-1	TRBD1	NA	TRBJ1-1	CASSLTGAVNTEAFF	TGCGCCAGCAGCTTAACAGGGGCTGTGAACACTGAAGCTTTCTTT
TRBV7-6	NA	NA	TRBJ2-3	CASSLGPAGGNTQYF	TGTGCCAGCAGCTTGGGCCCAGCCGGAGGGAATACGCAGTATTTT
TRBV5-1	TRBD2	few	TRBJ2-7	CASSPGLEGWQQYF	TGTGCCAGCAGCCCGGGACTAGAAGGTTGGCAGCAGTACTTC
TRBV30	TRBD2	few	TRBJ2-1	CAWRLAGAYQEAQFF	TGTGCCTGGAGGCTAGCGGGGGCTTACCAAGAGGCCCAGTTCTTC
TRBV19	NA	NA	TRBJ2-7	CASSSGPGVYEQYF	TGTGCCAGTAGCTCTGGACCGGGAGTCTACGAGCAGTACTTC
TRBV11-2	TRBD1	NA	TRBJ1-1	CASSLDRGVLKAFF	TGTGCCAGCAGCTTAGACAGGGGGGTGTTAAAAGCTTTCTTT
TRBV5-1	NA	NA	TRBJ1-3	CASSFGGNSGNTIYF	TGCGCCAGCAGCTTCGGAGGGAACTCTGGAAACACCATATATTTT
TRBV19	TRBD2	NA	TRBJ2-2	CASSPARLAGALGNTGELFF	TGTGCCAGTAGTCCAGCTCGACTAGCGGGGGCTCTAGGGAACACCGGGGAGCTGTTTTTT
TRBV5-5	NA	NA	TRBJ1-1	CASSPTGGKTEAFF	TGTGCCAGCAGCCCGACTGGAGGAAAGACTGAAGCTTTCTTT
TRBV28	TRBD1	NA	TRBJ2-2	CASSLTGTGTGELFF	TGTGCCAGCAGTCTTACCGGGACAGGGACCGGGGAGCTGTTTTTT
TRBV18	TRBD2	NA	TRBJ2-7	CASSALAGGLVHEQYF	TGTGCCAGCTCAGCGCTAGCGGGGGGGCTCGTCCACGAGCAGTACTTC
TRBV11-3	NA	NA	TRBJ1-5	CASSAGGGANQPQHF	TGTGCCAGCAGCGCCGGCGGGGGGGCAAATCAGCCCCAGCATTTT
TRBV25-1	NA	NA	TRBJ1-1	CASSESGVSWIFF	TGTGCCAGCAGTGAATCGGGGGTGTCTTGGATTTTCTTT
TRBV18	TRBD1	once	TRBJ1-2	CASSPDHTGTGGDYGYTF	TGTGCCAGCTCACCAGACCACACCGGGACAGGGGGCGACTATGGCTACACCTTC
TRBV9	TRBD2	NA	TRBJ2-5	CASSAGWRGAGETQYF	TGTGCCAGCAGCGCTGGTTGGCGGGGGGCAGGGGAGACCCAGTACTTC
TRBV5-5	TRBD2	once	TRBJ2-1	CASSLAAGGLPNEQFF	TGTGCCAGCAGCTTGGCAGCGGGGGGGCTTCCCAATGAGCAGTTCTTC
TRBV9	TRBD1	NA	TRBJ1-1	CASSPWAGGPNTEAFF	TGTGCCAGCAGCCCCTGGGCAGGGGGCCCGAACACTGAAGCTTTCTTT
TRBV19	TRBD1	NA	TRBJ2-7	CASSIAGTGFSIVYEQYF	TGTGCCAGTAGTATAGCGGGGACAGGGTTCAGTATCGTCTACGAGCAGTACTTC
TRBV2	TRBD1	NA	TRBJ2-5	CASRYRTGGKETQYF	TGTGCCAGCCGTTATAGGACAGGGGGGAAAGAGACCCAGTACTTC
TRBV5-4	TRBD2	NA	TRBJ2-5	CASSLVDLSSGSRGETQYF	TGTGCCAGCAGCTTGGTGGATTTGTCTAGCGGGAGTCGGGGAGAGACCCAGTACTTC
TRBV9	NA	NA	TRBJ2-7	CASSVGANNEQYF	TGTGCCAGCAGCGTGGGGGCGAACAACGAGCAGTACTTC
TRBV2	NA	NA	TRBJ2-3	CASSWGDSTSTDTQYF	TGTGCCAGCAGCTGGGGGGACAGTACTAGCACAGATACGCAGTATTTT